This T cell receptor (beta chain) was observed in a study of OX40 agonist ivuxolimab in advanced cancers. For the study in its entirety: Ivuxolimab was an agonistic, fully human IgG2 monoclonal antibody directed against OX40 (CD134), a costimulatory receptor. The point of sequencing TCRbeta in the periphery was to test whether ivuxolimab changed TCR sequence diversity and drove clonal T-cell expansion. Intravenous ivuxolimab was administered to patients every 2 weeks at six dose levels: 0.01, 0.1, 0.3, 1.5, 3 and 10 mg/kg. Partial responses occurred in three dose-escalation patients: two with cutaneous melanoma and one with hepatocellular carcinoma. In the dose-escalation cohort, nearly 85% of patients were male, and the mean age was roughly 56 years with a range of about 20 to 79. Patients were allowed to have had prior anti-PD-1, anti-PD-L1 or anti-CTLA-4 therapy, and approximately 40% of the dose-escalation patients had previously received checkpoint inhibitors. Of the roughly 50 dose-escalation patients, hepatocellular carcinoma was present in about 20, melanoma in some 15, renal cell carcinoma in 9 and head and neck cancer in 9. The paper describes the monotherapy dose-escalation part (N of about 50 patients) of the phase I trial of ivuxolimab.

Patients with a history of autoimmune disease or receiving systemic immunosuppression were excluded from the trial. Peripheral blood for TCR sequencing was collected from all dose cohorts at baseline, on cycle 4 day 1, and on cycle 7 day 1. Samples came from an open-label, multicenter, first-in-human phase I dose-escalation trial of ivuxolimab. Adults with locally advanced or metastatic head and neck squamous cell, hepatocellular, melanoma or renal cell carcinoma were enrolled in the trial. CD4+ and CD8+ T cells were sorted separately from peripheral blood before TCR sequencing. Genomic DNA was extracted from sorted cells for sequencing of the TCRbeta CDR3 region. The immunoSEQ Assay was used for sequencing of TCRbeta CDR3 regions. TCRdb stores this immuneACCESS table with in-frame sequences only. Part of the clones is absent; in the studies checked, under half of the shortfall reflects unresolved V genes, and no reason is known for the rest. The sample table contains roughly 66,000 clones; only one count was recorded for roughly 80% of them. About 0.42% of the sample is taken by the ten largest.

Study-level results and caveats: In partial responders in the 0.1-3.0 mg/kg groups, normalized peripheral clonal expansion was found to be among the lowest, especially among CD8+ T cells. The antigen specificity of the peripheral T cells that underwent clonal expansion was not determined. After ivuxolimab, CD8+ T cells had more expanded clones than CD4+ T cells on average. Low levels of normalized T-cell clonal expansion were also shown by some nonresponding patients. At doses of 0.1 to 3.0 mg/kg, clonal expansion of both CD4+ and CD8+ T cells in blood was seen between baseline and week 6.

CDR1 and CDR2, looked up from the germline V gene, are MNHNS and SASEGT. Taken from cysteine to phenylalanine, the CDR3 has 13 residues. This entry keeps only the CDR3 DNA: 39 bases, framed from base 1. The germline ends are 9 bases apart after V is trimmed by 4 bases and J by 3 bases. Comments on this clone: The antigen this receptor binds is unknown. The input lacks base qualities; no much larger clone sits a single base away.

The rearrangement joined TRBV6-1 to TRBJ2-5; the D gene cannot be named for sure. The source is an adult with an advanced solid tumor such as melanoma, head and neck, liver or kidney cancer. The sample in question was CD4+ or CD8+ T cells sorted from blood, obtained in a trial of the OX40 agonist ivuxolimab. The CDR3 is CASSGFGKETQYF. At the DNA level, the sequence is TGTGCCAGCAGTGGATTTGGGAAAGAGACCCAGTACTTC.